The 6 T cell receptor beta chains below all came from one sample that was sequenced in a study of shared clonotypes between healthy human individuals. Sequencing used immunoSEQ multiplex PCR; TCRdb keeps in-frame clones, though not all of them. The sample includes 2,100,000 or so clones, more than 90% seen only once; the top ten take around 0.13%. Sequencing was carried out using naive CD4+ T cells sorted from blood. Noted subset: CD45RA+ positively selected. These receptors were obtained from a man between 18 and 29 years old in good health.

The chain has TRBV11-3 and TRBJ2-1, with D possibly TRBD1 on 5 matching bases. CDR3 size: 14 residues. In germline, CDR1 is SGHNT, CDR2 YENEEA. The ends were cut back, 1 base at V and 6 bases at J, with 10 bases in the middle. The CDR3 region has the DNA TGTGCCAGCAGCTTAGGGCTGCAGGGCAATGAGCAGTTCTTC. Its translation is CASSLGLQGNEQFF.

This clone occurred once. The same CDR3 also results from other DNA sequences found in this sample. The chain carries TRBV10-3 and TRBJ2-7; TRBD1 matches 9 bases. This CDR3 is built from 15 residues. After removal of 5 bases from V and 0 bases from J, the junction contained 5 bases not matched to a gene. The V gene's germline CDR1 is ENHRY and CDR2 SYGVKD. The chain's CDR3 is CAISPGTGSSYEQYF. CDR3 DNA: TGTGCCATCAGTCCAGGGACAGGGAGCTCCTACGAGCAGTACTTC.

The V gene is TRBV25-1, the J gene TRBJ2-2; no reliable D call. The germline V gene encodes CDR1 MGHDK and CDR2 SYGVNS. V lost 5 bases and J 2 bases, leaving 12 bases between the germline ends. This CDR3 contains 15 residues. The CDR3 is CASSPGGFNTGELFF. The CDR3 nucleotides are TGTGCCAGCAGTCCGGGTGGGTTTAACACCGGGGAGCTGTTTTTT.

The CDR3 protein is CAISELPGQSSGNTIYF. CDR3 bases: TGTGCCATCAGTGAGCTCCCAGGACAGAGCTCTGGAAACACCATATATTTT. The V call is TRBV10-3, the J call TRBJ1-3; the D gene is possibly TRBD1 (6 bases). This CDR3 spans 17 amino acids. V lost 2 bases to trimming and J lost 0 bases, with 14 bases between them. Germline V gene sequence: CDR1 ENHRY, CDR2 SYGVKD.

With regard to this clone: The germline gene is not matched at one end of the junction; a read error may be the cause. The chain couples TRBV5-4 to TRBJ2-5, with TRBD1 as a possible D gene (6 bases). The CDR3 spans 13 residues. Germline V gives CDR1 SGHNT, CDR2 YYREEE (reference sequence). In nucleotides, the CDR3 is TGTGCCAGCAGCCCACAGGGTTCCCGGGAAGGAGACTTC. Translated: CASSPQGSREGDF.

This chain uses TRBV2 with TRBJ2-3; possibly TRBD2 for D (5 bases). Germline lookup yields CDR1 SNHLY and CDR2 FYNNEI. The CDR3 totals 15 residues. The V end was cut by 5 bases, the J end by 8 bases, with 20 bases between. The CDR3 region has the DNA TGTGCCAGCAGTCCGGTGAAAAGCGCGGCGGGTACGCAGTATTTT. Encoded protein: CASSPVKSAAGTQYF. Based on the CDR3 plus reference TRBV2 and TRBJ2-3, the full variable domain is EPEVTQTPSHQVTQMGQEVILRCVPISNHLYFYWYRQILGQKVEFLVSFYNNEISEKSEIFDDQFSVERPDGSNFTLKIRSTKLEDSAMYFCASSPVKSAAGTQYFGPGTRLTVL.